This is a list of T cell receptor beta chains from one sample in a study of blood T cell repertoires in COVID-19. The table came from immunoSEQ multiplex PCR; TCRdb's copy has only in-frame clones and leaves some out. Of 150,000 to 200,000 clones in the sample, around 87% are singletons; the top ten hold 7%. Sequencing was carried out using peripheral blood. The origin of the receptors is an elderly woman in a cohort sampled during active or convalescent COVID-19. Both conserved end residues are part of each CDR3. Each record gives: clone size, J gene, V gene, D gene, CDR3 protein, CDR3 DNA. D genes are given only for firm matches. Part of the rows lack a size; the others show once, few, many or a class for expanded clones.

>.|TRBJ1-2|TRBV10-2|TRBD1
CASSESTGTGGYTF
TGCGCCAGCAGTGAGTCGACAGGGACTGGGGGCTACACCTTC
>.|TRBJ1-1|TRBV25-1|TRBD1
CASSELDRGGEAFF
TGTGCCAGCAGTGAACTAGACAGGGGAGGTGAAGCTTTCTTT
>.|TRBJ1-3|TRBV29-1|.
CSVVGQRSSGNTIYF
TGCAGCGTTGTTGGACAGCGGAGCTCTGGAAACACCATATATTTT
>once|TRBJ2-7|TRBV6-1|TRBD1
CASSEAGTGVYEQYF
TGTGCCAGCAGTGAAGCCGGGACAGGGGTCTACGAGCAGTACTTC
>few|TRBJ1-2|TRBV5-6|TRBD1
CASSLATGAATPCTF
TGTGCCAGCAGCTTGGCTACAGGGGCCGCAACCCCCTGCACCTTC
>.|TRBJ1-5|TRBV6-6|TRBD1
CASTQGGGGNQPQHF
TGTGCCAGCACCCAGGGGGGAGGAGGGAATCAGCCCCAGCATTTT
>.|TRBJ1-1|TRBV7-9|.
CASLPTGQQNTEAFF
TGTGCCAGCCTCCCAACGGGTCAGCAGAACACTGAAGCTTTCTTT
>.|TRBJ2-3|TRBV29-1|TRBD2
CSMGTSGGTDTQYF
TGCAGCATGGGGACTAGCGGGGGGACAGATACGCAGTATTTT
>.|TRBJ2-3|TRBV19|.
CASSIENRAGDTQYF
TGTGCCAGTAGTATAGAGAACAGGGCTGGAGATACGCAGTATTTT
>.|TRBJ2-2|TRBV7-9|.
CASSRTGELFF
TGTGCCAGCAGCCGTACCGGGGAGCTGTTTTTT
>.|TRBJ2-7|TRBV5-1|.
CASSRSSGLTSYEQYF
TGCGCCAGCAGCAGAAGTTCAGGGTTAACCTCCTACGAGCAGTACTTC
>.|TRBJ1-5|TRBV28|.
CASLGRPYSNQPQHF
TGTGCCAGCTTGGGCAGGCCTTATAGCAATCAGCCCCAGCATTTT
>.|TRBJ1-6|TRBV5-6|TRBD1
CASSLPGTGHSPLHF
TGTGCCAGCAGCTTGCCCGGGACAGGGCATTCACCCCTCCACTTT
>.|TRBJ2-3|TRBV3-1/TRBV3-2|TRBD1
CASSLSGTGSVDTQYF
TGTGCCAGCAGCCTATCCGGGACAGGGAGTGTCGATACGCAGTATTTT
>.|TRBJ2-7|TRBV14|.
CASSPYRVGAFYEQYF
TGTGCCAGCAGCCCGTACAGGGTAGGTGCGTTCTACGAGCAGTACTTC
>.|TRBJ2-7|TRBV28|.
CASSLPYEQYF
TGTGCCAGCAGTTTACCGTACGAGCAGTACTTC
>many|TRBJ1-5|TRBV7-8|.
CASSLRWGGNQPQHF
TGTGCCAGCAGCTTACGGTGGGGAGGCAATCAGCCCCAGCATTTT
>.|TRBJ1-6|TRBV7-2|.
CASSLAAGTYNSPLHF
TGTGCCAGCAGCTTAGCGGCGGGGACGTATAATTCACCCCTCCACTTT
>.|TRBJ1-5|TRBV6-6|.
CASNDWGEGRQPQHF
TGTGCCAGCAATGACTGGGGGGAGGGGAGACAGCCCCAGCATTTT
>.|TRBJ2-4|TRBV6-1|TRBD2
CASSEARVAGAVGNIQYF
TGTGCCAGCAGTGAAGCGCGGGTAGCGGGAGCCGTTGGAAACATTCAGTACTTC
>once|TRBJ1-5|TRBV4-1|TRBD1
CASSQGRIGQGNQPQHF
TGCGCCAGCAGCCAAGGGCGCATAGGACAGGGGAATCAGCCCCAGCATTTT
>.|TRBJ1-5|TRBV30|TRBD1
CAWSVQGAIMAQHF
TGTGCCTGGAGTGTGCAGGGGGCGATAATGGCCCAGCATTTT
>.|TRBJ2-5|TRBV5-1|TRBD1
CASTTSGGSYQETQYF
TGCGCCAGCACCACGTCAGGGGGCTCGTACCAAGAGACCCAGTACTTC
>.|TRBJ1-5|TRBV28|.
CASGHYNQPQHF
TGTGCCTCGGGACATTATAATCAGCCCCAGCATTTT
>once|TRBJ1-2|TRBV29-1|TRBD1
CSARTGDYGYTF
TGCAGCGCCAGGACAGGGGACTATGGCTACACCTTC
>.|TRBJ2-3|TRBV11-2|.
CASSPHGLGAGTDTQYF
TGTGCCAGCAGCCCCCACGGGCTTGGGGCCGGCACAGATACGCAGTATTTT
>.|TRBJ1-1|TRBV18|TRBD1
CASSRDRTAEAFF
TGTGCCAGCTCACGGGACAGGACCGCTGAAGCTTTCTTT
>few|TRBJ1-5|TRBV9|.
CASSSRGGNQPQHF
TGTGCCAGCAGTTCCCGGGGGGGGAATCAGCCCCAGCATTTT
>.|TRBJ1-6|TRBV5-4|TRBD1
CASSFRQGLDSPLHF
TGTGCCAGCAGCTTTCGACAGGGGCTGGATTCACCCCTCCACTTT
>.|TRBJ1-5|TRBV6-2/TRBV6-3|.
CASSGETGWQPQHF
TGTGCCAGCAGTGGAGAAACAGGGTGGCAGCCCCAGCATTTT
>.|TRBJ2-3|TRBV9|TRBD1
CASSARQGSTDTQYF
TGTGCCAGCAGCGCACGACAGGGGTCCACAGATACGCAGTATTTT
>.|TRBJ1-2|TRBV6-1|.
CASSEAGLRYGYTF
TGTGCCAGCAGTGAAGCTGGGCTCCGCTATGGCTACACCTTC
>.|TRBJ1-1|TRBV5-1|TRBD1
CASSRDPTGVNTEAFF
TGCGCCAGCAGCCGCGACCCGACAGGGGTGAACACTGAAGCTTTCTTT
>.|TRBJ2-4|TRBV11-3|TRBD2
CASSKRGDKNIQYF
TGTGCCAGCAGCAAGCGGGGAGACAAAAACATTCAGTACTTC
>.|TRBJ2-3|TRBV7-9|.
CASSSGWADTQYF
TGTGCCAGCAGCTCTGGGTGGGCCGATACGCAGTATTTT
>once|TRBJ2-5|TRBV5-1|.
CASSGKTGMGETQYF
TGCGCCAGCAGCGGAAAAACAGGGATGGGGGAGACCCAGTACTTC
>.|TRBJ1-3|TRBV28|.
CASSFGGPGNTIYF
TGTGCCAGCAGTTTCGGGGGGCCGGGAAACACCATATATTTT
>.|TRBJ2-5|TRBV11-2|TRBD2
CASRTRGTQETQYF
TGTGCCAGCAGGACGCGGGGGACCCAAGAGACCCAGTACTTC
>.|TRBJ2-3|TRBV7-9|.
CASSSPAGLQGTQYF
TGTGCCAGCAGCTCGCCTGCGGGACTACAGGGTACGCAGTATTTT
>few|TRBJ2-7|TRBV5-1|.
CASSPQTGYEQYF
TGCGCCAGCAGCCCCCAGACAGGCTACGAGCAGTACTTC
>.|TRBJ2-3|TRBV10-3|.
CAISESRESTDTQYF
TGTGCCATCAGTGAGTCGAGGGAAAGCACAGATACGCAGTATTTT
>.|TRBJ1-2|TRBV4-1|.
CASSQGKGLVYGYTF
TGCGCCAGCAGCCAAGGAAAGGGACTTGTCTATGGCTACACCTTC
>.|TRBJ2-1|TRBV7-2|.
CASSLTQGSGPSKFF
TGTGCCAGCAGCCTAACCCAGGGTAGCGGACCGAGCAAGTTCTTC